This TCR beta chain was captured by sequencing in a study of identical twins. Findings of the study overall: Abundant cord blood beta clonotypes carried fewer insertions; memory repertoires showed none. Cross-sectional statistical analysis was relied on for the conclusions, without the same donors being followed.

For this clonotype: Its matching antigen is unknown.

Looked up from germline, CDR1 is MDHEN and CDR2 is SYDVKM. The CDR3 sequence is 15 residues long. V dropped 7 bases and J dropped 4 bases, with 17 bases sitting between them. All donors comprised healthy Caucasians. Each CDR3 protein gets one entry after TCRdb re-called the 5' RACE reads with MiXCR. The sample has about 530,000 distinct CDR3 sequences, about 16% seen once. These data also formed part of another study, on yellow fever vaccine responses in identical twins. As reported in that work: On the reported evidence, twins' vaccine T cell responses seemed partly convergent and partly personalized.

This sequence was found in a woman under 30 in good health. Input material: CD4+ T cells sorted from blood. The rearrangement links TRBV28 to TRBJ2-1, with D perhaps matching TRBD2 (6 bases). In nucleotides, the CDR3 is TGTGCCAGCATCCAAGGCGGGATTATTTACAATGAGCAGTTCTTC. Translating it yields CASIQGGIIYNEQFF.